These 17 T cell receptor beta chains were all obtained from the same sample, sequenced in a study of vaccination effects on CD4 cells after COVID-19. Method: immunoSEQ multiplex PCR; TCRdb's copy keeps in-frame clones and lacks some. The sample carries about 48,000 clones, over 50% recorded once. Antigens of these TCRs are unknown. The culture ran for 9 to 11 days, and then CD4+ T cells were isolated. The starting material was CD4+ T cells from PBMCs cultured without peptide, obtained before COVID-19 vaccination. These TCRs come from a human donor who received a COVID-19 vaccine.

The chain carries TRBV15 and TRBJ1-2; no firm D call. CDR3 size: 12 residues. Per the germline V gene, CDR1 is LNHNV and CDR2 is YYDKDF (reference sequence). Trimming removed 0 bases from V and 2 bases from J, with 1 base in between. CDR3 protein: CATSRENYGYTF. CDR3 nucleotide sequence: TGTGCCACCAGCAGAGAGAACTATGGCTACACCTTC.

The chain carries TRBV10-3 and TRBJ2-1; D gene ambiguous. The CDR3 is 12 residues long. The V and J ends lost 5 bases and 7 bases respectively, with 9 bases between them. Germline CDR1 and CDR2: ENHRY and SYGVKD. DNA for the CDR3: TGTGCCATCAGTCCGGCTCTGAATGAGCAGTTCTTC. Translation gives CAISPALNEQFF.

This chain uses TRBV18 with TRBJ1-1, with 8 bases matching TRBD1. J was trimmed by 5 bases and V by 4 bases; bases with no gene match: 6. Germline V lookup: CDR1 KGHSH, CDR2 LQKENI. This CDR3 has 14 residues. The CDR3 sequence: CASSLDRVGTEAFF. The CDR3 region has the DNA TGTGCCAGCTCACTGGACAGGGTAGGGACTGAAGCTTTCTTT.

This chain links TRBV5-6 with TRBJ1-2; the D is unclear. V dropped 0 bases and J dropped 3 bases, with 0 bases sitting between them. Per germline, CDR1 SGHDT and CDR2 YYEEEE. The CDR3 totals 11 residues. DNA of the CDR3: TGTGCCAGCAGCTTGGACTATGGCTACACCTTC. Translating gives CASSLDYGYTF.

This clone has a handful of counts. The chain joins TRBV12-5 to TRBJ2-1; 12 positions agree with TRBD2. Germline V lookup: CDR1 LGHNT, CDR2 FRNRAP. Unmatched junction bases numbered 10, after V lost 1 base and J lost 15 bases. The length of the CDR3 is 15 residues. In nucleotides, the CDR3 is TGTGCTAGTGGTTTGGGCCTAGCGGGAGGGGTTGATAGGTTCTTC. Protein sequence: CASGLGLAGGVDRFF.

The chain couples TRBV4-1 to TRBJ1-1, with 10 bases matching TRBD1. CDR1 and CDR2 (germline): MGHRA, YSYEKL. With 0 bases clipped from V and 1 base from J, the junction kept 11 bases outside the gene matches. This CDR3 has 19 residues. This chain's CDR3 is CASSQDLWATGGANTEAFF. CDR3 DNA sequence: TGCGCCAGCAGCCAAGATTTATGGGCGACAGGGGGCGCGAACACTGAAGCTTTCTTT.

This clone has just one count. V and J are TRBV3-1 (or the pseudogene TRBV3-2) and TRBJ2-3; 7 nucleotides align to TRBD1. This CDR3 is 13 amino acids long. In germline, CDR1 is LGHDT, CDR2 YNNKEL (reference sequence). Trimming took 0 bases from V and 14 from J; bases not matched to a gene: 8. CDR3: CASSQDAEGASYF. The DNA for the CDR3 is TGTGCCAGCAGCCAAGATGCCGAGGGGGCGTCGTATTTT.

The chain employs TRBV7-9 and TRBJ2-3; 16 bases map to TRBD2. This CDR3 has 16 amino acids. CDR1 is SEHNR, CDR2 FQNEAQ, per germline (reference sequence). V lost 5 bases to trimming and J lost 6 bases; unmatched junction nucleotides: 5. The CDR3 spells CASSPGTSGRGDTQYF. DNA of the CDR3: TGTGCCAGCAGCCCCGGGACTAGCGGGAGGGGGGATACGCAGTATTTT.

The chain has TRBV11-2 and TRBJ1-4; D gene uncertain. Trimming left V 1 base short and J 0 bases short, with 9 bases between. The CDR3 spans 16 residues. CDR1 and CDR2 from the germline V gene are SGHAT and FQNNGV. CDR3 region: CASSLAFRSTNEKLFF. CDR3 in DNA: TGTGCCAGCAGCTTAGCGTTCCGGTCAACTAATGAAAAACTGTTTTTT.

This clone was picked up a small number of times. The V gene is TRBV19, the J gene TRBJ1-1; TRBD1 aligns across 10 bases. V lost 6 bases, J lost 5 bases, and 3 bases stayed unmatched. Germline V gene sequence: CDR1 LNHDA, CDR2 SQIVND (reference sequence). CDR3 length: 13 residues. The CDR3, as DNA: TGTGCCAGTAGCGGGACAGGGGAAACTGAAGCTTTCTTT. Encoded protein: CASSGTGETEAFF.

J is TRBJ2-3 and V is TRBV5-1, with 10 bases lining up with TRBD1. V was clipped by 2 bases and J by 4 bases; unmatched bases: 7. Germline V CDR1 and CDR2: SGHRS, YFSETQ. The CDR3 spans 16 residues. CDR3 amino acids: CASSFTGTGVSDTQYF. CDR3 DNA sequence: TGCGCCAGCAGCTTTACCGGGACAGGGGTGTCAGATACGCAGTATTTT.

CDR3 sequence (DNA): TGTGCCAGCAGCTCGAAGCGGGGCGGTTGGCCAGATACGCAGTATTTT. This translates into CASSSKRGGWPDTQYF. The rearrangement links TRBV7-2 to TRBJ2-3; 7 bases fit TRBD2. V shed 4 bases and J 4 bases; nucleotides not matched to a gene: 11. CDR1 is SGHTA, CDR2 FQGNSA, per germline. This CDR3 spans 16 amino acids.

This clone was seen a handful of times. The chain is built from TRBV24-1 and TRBJ2-3; 11 nucleotides match TRBD2. Germline CDR1 and CDR2: KGHDR and SFDVKD. The CDR3 totals 15 residues. J was trimmed by 8 bases and V by 5 bases; bases with no gene match: 8. The CDR3 loop reads CATSGGLAGGSTQYF. The CDR3 DNA reads as TGTGCCACCAGTGGGGGTCTAGCGGGAGGAAGTACGCAGTATTTT.

The chain has TRBV12-3 or TRBV12-4 and TRBJ2-5; D not certain. This CDR3 is built from 13 residues. The ends were cut back, 2 bases at V and 7 bases at J, with 11 bases in the middle. CDR3 sequence (DNA): TGTGCCAGCAGTTTAAACCAGCTGGGGACCCAGTACTTC. Residues: CASSLNQLGTQYF.

V is TRBV30 and J is TRBJ1-1; D is unresolved. With 3 bases removed from V and 4 bases from J, the gap between germline ends came to 9 bases. The CDR3 length is 12 residues. Germline CDR1 reads GTSNPN; CDR2 reads SVGIG (reference sequence). As DNA, the CDR3 is TGTGCCTGGAGAAGGTCAGTCACTGAAGCTTTCTTT. Translation: CAWRRSVTEAFF.

CDR3 coding DNA: TGTGCCAGCAGCTCACGGACCTCGGCGAAGTACGAGCAGTACTTC. It encodes CASSSRTSAKYEQYF. J is TRBJ2-7 and V is TRBV5-4; no firm D call. The germline V gene encodes CDR1 SGHNT and CDR2 YYREEE (reference sequence). Trimming took off 3 bases at V and 4 bases at J, with 17 bases between the two ends. The CDR3 is 15 residues long.

In this sample, this clone turned up a few times. The chain links TRBV7-9 to TRBJ1-5; 9 bases agree with TRBD1. This CDR3 is 20 amino acids long. Germline V CDR1 and CDR2: SEHNR, FQNEAQ (reference sequence). The V segment lost 5 bases and the J segment 0 bases; nucleotides outside the gene matches: 17. The DNA for the CDR3 is TGTGCCAGCAGCACAGGGACAGGGTTATCGGCATCGTATAGCAATCAGCCCCAGCATTTT. The encoded protein is CASSTGTGLSASYSNQPQHF. The full variable domain, in which reference TRBV7-9 and TRBJ1-5 provide the parts outside the CDR3, is DTGVSQNPRHKITKRGQNVTFRCDPISEHNRLYWYRQTLGQGPEFLTYFQNEAQLEKSRLLSDRFSAERPKGSFSTLEIQRTEQGDSAMYLCASSTGTGLSASYSNQPQHFGDGTRLSIL.